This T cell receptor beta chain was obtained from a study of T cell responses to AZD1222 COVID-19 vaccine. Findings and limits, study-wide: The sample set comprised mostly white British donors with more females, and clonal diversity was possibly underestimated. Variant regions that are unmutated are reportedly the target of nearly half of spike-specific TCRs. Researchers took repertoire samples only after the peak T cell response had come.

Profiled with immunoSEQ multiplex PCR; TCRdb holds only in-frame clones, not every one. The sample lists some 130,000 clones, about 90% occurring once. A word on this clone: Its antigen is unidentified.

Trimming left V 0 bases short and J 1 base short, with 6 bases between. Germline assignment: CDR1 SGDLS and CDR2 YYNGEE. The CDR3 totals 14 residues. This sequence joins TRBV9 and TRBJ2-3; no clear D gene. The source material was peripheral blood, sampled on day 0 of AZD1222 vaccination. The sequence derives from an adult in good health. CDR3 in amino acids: CASSVVGGTDTQYF. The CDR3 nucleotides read TGTGCCAGCAGCGTAGTTGGTGGCACAGATACGCAGTATTTT.